This T cell receptor (beta chain) was identified during a study of cytomegalovirus exposure and HLA in healthy donors. Overall study results and limits: Using a false discovery rate of 0.05, a later analysis showed that 15,000 to 20,000 TCR beta sequences were associated with HLA alleles. The productive fraction for most TCR beta V segments was about 87% or about 30% in an earlier analysis.

Germline-derived CDR1 and CDR2 are SGHDT and YYEEEE. The CDR3 runs 14 residues. Losses at the gene ends were 1 base for V and 7 bases for J; bases not matched to a gene: 3. A multiplex PCR was run with 60 Vbeta primers and 13 Jbeta primers. Data came from immunoSEQ multiplex PCR; TCRdb stores just in-frame clones and leaves some out. The data hold about 170,000 clones, with approximately 78% observed a single time. On this clone: What it binds is unknown.

Sequenced: PBMCs. The clonotype originates from a male donor in good health and CMV-seronegative. V gene TRBV5-6 combines with J gene TRBJ2-5; 11 bases line up with TRBD2. The CDR3 loop reads CASSLSLAGGTQYF. Here the CDR3 DNA reads TGTGCCAGCAGCTTGTCGCTAGCGGGAGGGACCCAGTACTTC.